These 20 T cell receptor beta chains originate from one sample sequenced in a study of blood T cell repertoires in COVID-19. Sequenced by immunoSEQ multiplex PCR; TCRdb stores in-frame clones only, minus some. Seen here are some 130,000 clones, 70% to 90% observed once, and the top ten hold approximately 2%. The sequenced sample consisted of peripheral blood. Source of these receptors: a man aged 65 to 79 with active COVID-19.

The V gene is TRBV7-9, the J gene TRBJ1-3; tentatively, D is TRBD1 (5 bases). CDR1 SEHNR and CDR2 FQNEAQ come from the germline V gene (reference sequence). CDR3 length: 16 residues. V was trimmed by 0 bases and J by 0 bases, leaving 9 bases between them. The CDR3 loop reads CASSLARDSSGNTIYF. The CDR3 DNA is TGTGCCAGCAGCTTAGCGAGGGACTCCTCTGGAAACACCATATATTTT. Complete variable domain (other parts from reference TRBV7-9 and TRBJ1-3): DTGVSQNPRHKITKRGQNVTFRCDPISEHNRLYWYRQTLGQGPEFLTYFQNEAQLEKSRLLSDRFSAERPKGSFSTLEIQRTEQGDSAMYLCASSLARDSSGNTIYFGEGSWLTVV.

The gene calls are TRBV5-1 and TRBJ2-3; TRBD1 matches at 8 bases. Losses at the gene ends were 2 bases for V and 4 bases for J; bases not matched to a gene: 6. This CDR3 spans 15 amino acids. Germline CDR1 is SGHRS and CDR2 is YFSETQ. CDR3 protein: CASSLGQGRADTQYF. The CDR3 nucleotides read TGCGCCAGCAGCTTAGGACAGGGTCGGGCAGATACGCAGTATTTT.

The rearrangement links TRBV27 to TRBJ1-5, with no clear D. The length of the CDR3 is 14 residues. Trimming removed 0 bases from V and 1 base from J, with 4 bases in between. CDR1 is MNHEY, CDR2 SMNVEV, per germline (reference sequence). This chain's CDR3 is CASSLSRSNQPQHF. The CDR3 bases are TGTGCCAGCAGTTTATCGAGGAGCAATCAGCCCCAGCATTTT.

In nucleotides, the CDR3 is TGTGCCAGTAGTACACGACTAGGGGCCGGGGAGCTGTTTTTT. Translated, it gives CASSTRLGAGELFF. J is TRBJ2-2 and V is TRBV19; TRBD2 might be the D (6 bases). The CDR3 is 14 residues long. Germline V gene lookup returns CDR1 LNHDA and CDR2 SQIVND (reference sequence). The V and J ends lost 4 bases and 6 bases respectively, with 12 bases between them.

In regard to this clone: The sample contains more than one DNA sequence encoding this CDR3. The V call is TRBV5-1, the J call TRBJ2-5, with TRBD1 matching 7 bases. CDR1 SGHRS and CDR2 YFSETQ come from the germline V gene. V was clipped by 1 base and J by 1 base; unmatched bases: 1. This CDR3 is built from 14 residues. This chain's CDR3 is CASSLNRGQETQYF. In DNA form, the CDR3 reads TGCGCCAGCAGCTTGAACAGGGGCCAAGAGACCCAGTACTTC.

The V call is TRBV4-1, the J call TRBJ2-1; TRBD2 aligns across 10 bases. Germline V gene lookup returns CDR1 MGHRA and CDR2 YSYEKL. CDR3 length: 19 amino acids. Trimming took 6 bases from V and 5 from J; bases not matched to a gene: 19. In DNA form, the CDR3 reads TGCGCCAGCAGTAATGAGATGGATAGCGGGAGGTCAACCCACAATGAGCAGTTCTTC. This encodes CASSNEMDSGRSTHNEQFF.

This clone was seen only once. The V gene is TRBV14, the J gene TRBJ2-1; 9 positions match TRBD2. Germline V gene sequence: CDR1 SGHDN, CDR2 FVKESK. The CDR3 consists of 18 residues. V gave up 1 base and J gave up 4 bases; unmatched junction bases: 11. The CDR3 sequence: CASSQGGPSGAIYNEQFF. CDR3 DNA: TGTGCCAGCAGCCAAGGGGGGCCTAGCGGGGCTATTTACAATGAGCAGTTCTTC.

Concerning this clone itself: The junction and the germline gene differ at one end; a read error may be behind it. The CDR3 here is CASTQEQMVKETQYF. The DNA for the CDR3 is TGTGCCAGCACCCAAGAGCAGATGGTGAAAGAGACCCAGTACTTC. This chain links TRBV3-1 (or the pseudogene TRBV3-2) with TRBJ2-5; D is unresolved. The CDR3 totals 15 residues. The germline V gene encodes CDR1 LGHDT and CDR2 YNNKEL (reference sequence).

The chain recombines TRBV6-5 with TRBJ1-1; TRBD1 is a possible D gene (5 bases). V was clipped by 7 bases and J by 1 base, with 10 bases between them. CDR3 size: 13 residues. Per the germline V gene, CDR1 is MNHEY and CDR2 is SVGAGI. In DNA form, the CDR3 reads TGTGCCAGCACCCAGGGCTGGAACACTGAAGCTTTCTTT. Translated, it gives CASTQGWNTEAFF.

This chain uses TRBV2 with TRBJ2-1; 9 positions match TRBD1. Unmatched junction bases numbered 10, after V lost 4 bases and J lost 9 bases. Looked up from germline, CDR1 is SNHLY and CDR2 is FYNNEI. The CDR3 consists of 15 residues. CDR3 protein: CASSVRDRVQGEQFF. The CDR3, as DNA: TGTGCCAGCAGTGTACGGGACAGGGTTCAGGGTGAGCAGTTCTTC.

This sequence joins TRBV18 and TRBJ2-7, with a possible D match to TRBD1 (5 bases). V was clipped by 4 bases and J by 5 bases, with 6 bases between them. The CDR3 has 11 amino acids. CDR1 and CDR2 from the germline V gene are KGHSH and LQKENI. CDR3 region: CASSQGHEQYF. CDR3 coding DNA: TGTGCCAGCTCACAGGGGCACGAGCAGTACTTC.

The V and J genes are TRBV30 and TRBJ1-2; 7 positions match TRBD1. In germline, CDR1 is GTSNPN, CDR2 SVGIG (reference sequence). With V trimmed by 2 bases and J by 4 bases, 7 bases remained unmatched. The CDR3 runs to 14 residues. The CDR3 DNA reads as TGTGCCTGGAGTTCACAGGGGCAAAGCTATGGCTACACCTTC. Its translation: CAWSSQGQSYGYTF.

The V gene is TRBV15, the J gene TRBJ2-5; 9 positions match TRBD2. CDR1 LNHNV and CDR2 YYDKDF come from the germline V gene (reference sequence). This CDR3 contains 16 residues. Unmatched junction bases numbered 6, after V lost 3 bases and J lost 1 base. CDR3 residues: CATSRTSGGPQETQYF. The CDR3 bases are TGTGCCACCAGCAGGACTAGCGGAGGCCCCCAAGAGACCCAGTACTTC.

The CDR3 loop reads CASSLGRVAGAANIQYF. The CDR3 nucleotides are TGTGCCAGCAGCTTAGGTAGGGTAGCGGGAGCAGCGAACATTCAGTACTTC. The rearrangement links TRBV7-2 to TRBJ2-4; 9 positions agree with TRBD2. Trimming cost V 1 base and J 7 bases; bases outside gene matches: 11. The CDR3 loop spans 17 amino acids. CDR1 and CDR2 (germline): SGHTA, FQGNSA.

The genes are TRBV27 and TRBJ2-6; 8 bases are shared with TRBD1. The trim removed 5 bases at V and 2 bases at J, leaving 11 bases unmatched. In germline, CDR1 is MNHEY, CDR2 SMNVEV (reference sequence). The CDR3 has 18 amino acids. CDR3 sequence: CASSASDRGGTGANVLTF. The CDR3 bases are TGTGCCAGCAGTGCCTCAGACAGGGGTGGGACTGGGGCCAACGTCCTGACTTTC.

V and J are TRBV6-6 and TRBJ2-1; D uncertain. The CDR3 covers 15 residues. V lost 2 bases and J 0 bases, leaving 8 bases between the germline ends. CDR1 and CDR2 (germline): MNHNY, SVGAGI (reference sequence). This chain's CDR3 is CASSYGGNSYNEQFF. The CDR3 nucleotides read TGTGCCAGCAGTTACGGCGGTAACTCCTACAATGAGCAGTTCTTC.

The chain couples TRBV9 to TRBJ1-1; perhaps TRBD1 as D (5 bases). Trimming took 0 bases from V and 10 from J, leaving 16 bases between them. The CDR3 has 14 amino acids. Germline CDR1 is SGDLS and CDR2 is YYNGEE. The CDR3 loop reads CASSVGGGSQVAFF. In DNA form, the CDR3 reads TGTGCCAGCAGCGTAGGGGGGGGTTCTCAGGTAGCTTTCTTT.

The CDR3 sequence: CASSSTGSGNTIYF. The CDR3 bases are TGTGCCAGCTCTTCGACAGGGTCTGGAAACACCATATATTTT. The rearrangement links TRBV18 to TRBJ1-3; 7 bases align to TRBD1. Germline V lookup: CDR1 KGHSH, CDR2 LQKENI. V shed 6 bases, J shed 1 base, and the junction held 3 bases outside the gene matches. The CDR3 loop spans 14 amino acids.

The DNA of the CDR3 is TGTGCCAGCAACCGGGACAACAATCAGCCCCAGCATTTT. This translates into CASNRDNNQPQHF. The J gene is TRBJ1-5, the V gene TRBV2; TRBD1 might be the D (6 bases). Germline V gene sequence: CDR1 SNHLY, CDR2 FYNNEI. This CDR3 is 13 amino acids long. Deletions cut 7 bases from V and 3 bases from J, with 10 bases between.

The CDR3 nucleotides read TGTGCCAGCAGTGAAACAGGGGATCGGTACAATGAGCAGTTCTTC. Amino acids: CASSETGDRYNEQFF. V and J are TRBV2 and TRBJ2-1; TRBD1 matches 7 bases. This CDR3 region has 15 residues. Unmatched junction bases numbered 5, after V lost 2 bases and J lost 4 bases. Germline V gene sequence: CDR1 SNHLY, CDR2 FYNNEI.